This entry lists 18 T cell receptor beta chains sequenced from one sample in a study of Tregs in tolerant kidney transplant recipients. Assay used: immunoSEQ multiplex PCR; TCRdb lists only in-frame clones, some missing. The sample holds approximately 31,000 clones. This material consisted of CD8+ T cells from blood, taken before the transplant. The receptors derive from a human donor who received a combined kidney and bone marrow transplant.

A word on this clone: The sequence runs out 3 residues before the end of the CDR3; the remainder is reconstructed from the germline J gene. The rearrangement uses TRBV7-9 and TRBJ2-7; unclear D gene. V shed 3 bases and J shed 5 bases, with 8 bases lying between them. The CDR3 extends over 12 amino acids. Germline CDR1 SEHNR, CDR2 FQNEAQ (reference sequence). CDR3 DNA, as far as it was read: TGTGCCAGCAGCTTTAGGGCCCACGAG. This translates into CASSFRAHE. The complete CDR3 reads CASSFRAHEQYF.

About this clone: Coverage ceases 3 residues before the CDR3 finishes, and the germline J gene fills in the end. The rearrangement links TRBV19 to TRBJ2-1, with D perhaps TRBD2 (6 bases). This CDR3 has 15 residues. Per germline, CDR1 LNHDA and CDR2 SQIVND (reference sequence). V shed 2 bases and J shed 0 bases, with 8 bases lying between them. Partial CDR3 DNA: TGTGCCAGTAGTATAACCGGGGGCTCCTACAATGAG. Translated, it gives CASSITGGSYNE. The full CDR3 protein reads CASSITGGSYNEQFF.

Points on this clone: The read gets to within 3 residues of the CDR3 end, and the germline J gene fills in the rest. This sequence joins TRBV19 and TRBJ1-5; 7 bases line up with TRBD1. Germline V gene sequence: CDR1 LNHDA, CDR2 SQIVND (reference sequence). The V gene end was trimmed by 5 bases and the J gene end by 0 bases; junction bases not matched to a gene: 7. The CDR3 consists of 16 residues. CDR3 DNA (partial): TGTGCCAGTAGTCTGGGGACAGCTTATAGCAATCAGCCC. Translation: CASSLGTAYSNQP. The full CDR3 protein is CASSLGTAYSNQPQHF.

A note on this clone: The read terminates 3 residues before the CDR3 end, so the remaining end is supplied by the germline J gene. V gene TRBV29-1 combines with J gene TRBJ2-1; weak D call: TRBD2 (6 bases). CDR3 size: 13 residues. Germline V gene lookup returns CDR1 SQVTM and CDR2 ANQGSEA. V lost 6 bases and J 9 bases, leaving 18 bases between the germline ends. CDR3 in amino acids: CSVGFGASVEQFF. CDR3 DNA, as far as it was read: TGCAGCGTCGGGTTCGGGGCTAGCGTTGAG.

The CDR3 loop is CAWSVGGVYNEQFF. The part of the CDR3 DNA that was read is TGTGCCTGGAGTGTCGGGGGGGTCTACAATGAG. The chain couples TRBV30 to TRBJ2-1, with 8 bases matching TRBD2. The read ends 3 residues shy of where the CDR3 ends; the end is completed using the germline J gene. The CDR3 is 14 amino acids. With V trimmed by 0 bases and J by 3 bases, 1 base remained unmatched. Germline V CDR1 and CDR2: GTSNPN, SVGIG (reference sequence).

According to its frequency, this clone is medium-sized. The read stops 3 residues short of the end of the CDR3; the missing end is completed from the germline J gene. V gene TRBV20-1 combines with J gene TRBJ2-3; D remains unclear. This CDR3 has 15 amino acids. Germline assignment: CDR1 DFQATT and CDR2 SNEGSKA (reference sequence). The germline V and J ends were trimmed by 6 bases and 2 bases, with 18 bases remaining between them. CDR3: CSARGFEADTDTQYF. The CDR3 DNA, read in part, is TGCAGTGCCCGCGGTTTTGAGGCTGACACAGATACG.

As for this clone: Coverage ceases 3 residues before the CDR3 finishes, and the germline J gene fills in the end. The rearrangement links TRBV18 to TRBJ1-1; D is unclear. The CDR3 has 13 residues. CDR1 is KGHSH, CDR2 LQKENI, per germline. With 2 bases removed from V and 4 bases from J, the gap between germline ends came to 8 bases. The sequenced part of the CDR3 DNA is TGTGCCAGCTCACCAGGCCGGGGCACTGAA. Translating it yields CASSPGRGTE. The complete CDR3 protein is CASSPGRGTEAFF.

In the case of this clone: The CDR3 end is not reached by the read, which stops 3 residues before it; the germline J gene fills it in. The chain couples TRBV5-6 to TRBJ2-7; 11 bases are a match to TRBD1. Germline CDR1 is SGHDT and CDR2 is YYEEEE. The trim removed 2 bases at V and 3 bases at J, leaving 4 bases unmatched. The CDR3 loop spans 15 amino acids. CDR3: CASSFYGTGGYEQYF. The CDR3 bases that were read are TGTGCCAGCAGCTTTTATGGGACAGGGGGCTACGAG.

A note on this clone: Coverage ceases 3 residues before the CDR3 finishes, and the germline J gene fills in the end. The chain joins TRBV19 to TRBJ2-1; tentative D call: TRBD1 (6 bases). In germline, CDR1 is LNHDA, CDR2 SQIVND (reference sequence). The V gene lost 5 bases and the J gene lost 2 bases, with 19 bases spanning the gap. The CDR3 is 17 amino acids. CDR3 DNA, as far as it was read: TGTGCCAGTAGTCTATCCGCAGGGGAAATCCCCTACAATGAG. This gives the protein CASSLSAGEIPYNE. The CDR3, in full, reads CASSLSAGEIPYNEQFF.

On this clone: The read ends 3 residues shy of where the CDR3 ends; the end is completed using the germline J gene. V usage is TRBV20-1 and J usage is TRBJ1-2; D is possibly TRBD1 (5 bases). This CDR3 has 13 amino acids. The germline V and J ends were trimmed by 3 bases and 3 bases, with 11 bases remaining between them. Germline CDR1 reads DFQATT; CDR2 reads SNEGSKA (reference sequence). CDR3 DNA, as far as it was read: TGCAGTGCTAGCCTCAGGGAATACTATGGC. This codes for CSASLREYYG. The entire CDR3 protein reads CSASLREYYGYTF.

About this clone: From the germline J gene comes the end of the CDR3, since the read stops 3 residues before it. V is TRBV4-2 and J is TRBJ2-3, with D possibly being TRBD1 (7 bases). The germline V gene has CDR1 LGHNA and CDR2 YNFKEQ. The V end was cut by 4 bases, the J end by 4 bases, with 24 bases between. This CDR3 comprises 18 residues. The sequenced CDR3 bases are TGTGCCAGCAGCCCGGAGCAGGGGGGAGCTCGCATCGCAGATACG. Translated: CASSPEQGGARIADT. The complete CDR3 protein is CASSPEQGGARIADTQYF.

Comments on this clone: The read ends 3 residues before the CDR3 terminus; that terminus is restored from the germline J gene. This chain joins TRBV7-9 and TRBJ2-7, with 8 bases that match TRBD1. After removal of 1 base from V and 3 bases from J, the junction contained 5 bases not matched to a gene. Germline CDR1 and CDR2: SEHNR and FQNEAQ (reference sequence). This CDR3 is built from 15 residues. CDR3 DNA (partial): TGTGCCAGCAGCTTAGTAGGGGGGACAGGCTACGAG. Amino acid sequence: CASSLVGGTGYE. Given in full, the CDR3 is CASSLVGGTGYEQYF.

The CDR3 region is CASRVDRGGYEQYF. CDR3 DNA, as far as it was read: TGTGCCAGCAGAGTGGACAGAGGGGGTTACGAG. The gene calls are TRBV7-4 and TRBJ2-7; TRBD1 is a possible D gene (6 bases). Read data end 3 residues before the CDR3 end; the end is taken from the germline J gene. CDR3 size: 14 residues. CDR1 and CDR2 (germline): SGHVT, SQSDAQ. V was clipped by 6 bases and J by 4 bases, with 16 bases between them. Full variable domain (rest looked up from reference TRBV7-4 and TRBJ2-7): GAGVSQSPRYKVAKRGRDVALRCDSISGHVTLYWYRQTLGQGSEVLTYSQSDAQRDKSGRPSGRFSAERPERSVSTLKIQRTEQGDSAVYLCASRVDRGGYEQYFGPGTRLTVT.

Of note for this clone: Read data end 3 residues before the CDR3 end; the end is taken from the germline J gene. The chain joins TRBV19 to TRBJ1-2, with no clear D. Germline CDR1 is LNHDA and CDR2 is SQIVND (reference sequence). The CDR3 totals 15 residues. The sequenced CDR3 bases are TGTGCCAGTAGTATAGATACTGCGGGCTACGAGGGC. This codes for CASSIDTAGYEG. The whole CDR3 region reads CASSIDTAGYEGYTF.

Concerning this clone: The read terminates 3 residues ahead of where the CDR3 ends, so the germline J gene completes it. The chain recombines TRBV5-5 with TRBJ1-2, with D maybe TRBD1 (6 bases). Germline V lookup: CDR1 SGHKS, CDR2 YYEKEE (reference sequence). The length of the CDR3 is 14 residues. Trimming removed 2 bases from V and 5 bases from J, with 13 bases in between. The CDR3 reads CASSLQGPGYGYTF. The sequenced CDR3 bases are TGTGCCAGCAGCTTACAGGGCCCCGGGTATGGC. The full variable domain, completed using reference TRBV5-5 and TRBJ1-2, is DAGVTQSPTHLIKTRGQQVTLRCSPISGHKSVSWYQQVLGQGPQFIFQYYEKEERGRGNFPDRFSARQFPNYSSELNVNALLLGDSALYLCASSLQGPGYGYTFGSGTRLTVV.

Incomplete CDR3 DNA: TGTGCCAGCAGCTTAGCGTTTGCAGGGGGTACGGCCAACGTC. Amino acid sequence: CASSLAFAGGTANV. The CDR3 in full is CASSLAFAGGTANVLTF. The chain recombines TRBV7-2 with TRBJ2-6; 7 nucleotides line up with TRBD1. The read ends 3 residues before the CDR3 terminus; that terminus is restored from the germline J gene. The V and J ends lost 0 bases and 6 bases, in that order; junction bases with no gene match: 8. Germline lookup yields CDR1 SGHTA and CDR2 FQGNSA. This CDR3 is 17 amino acids long. Together with reference TRBV7-2 and TRBJ2-6, the CDR3 gives the full variable domain: GAGVSQSPSNKVTEKGKDVELRCDPISGHTALYWYRQSLGQGLEFLIYFQGNSAPDKSGLPSDRFSAERTGGSVSTLTIQRTQQEDSAVYLCASSLAFAGGTANVLTFGAGSRLTVL.

Turning to this clone: The CDR3 end falls 3 residues outside the read, so it is completed with the germline J gene. V and J are TRBV6-1 and TRBJ2-5; 7 bases agree with TRBD2. Germline V gene lookup returns CDR1 MNHNS and CDR2 SASEGT. This CDR3 comprises 14 residues. With 2 bases clipped from V and 3 bases from J, the junction kept 3 bases outside the gene matches. This CDR3 is CASSEWGGKETQYF. The DNA read from the CDR3 is TGTGCCAGCAGTGAATGGGGGGGAAAAGAGACC.

Details on this clone: The read terminates 3 residues ahead of where the CDR3 ends, so the germline J gene completes it. The V call is TRBV19, the J call TRBJ1-6; 9 positions agree with TRBD1. The CDR3 runs to 16 residues. Per germline, CDR1 LNHDA and CDR2 SQIVND (reference sequence). The V and J ends lost 6 bases and 4 bases, in that order; junction bases with no gene match: 7. The CDR3 is CASRTRTGEYNSPLHF. CDR3 DNA, as far as it was read: TGTGCCAGTAGAACCCGGACAGGGGAATATAATTCACCC.